The TCR beta chain under discussion was sequenced for a study of T cells in Graves' hyperthyroidism and ophthalmopathy. At the level of the study: Peripheral blood was taken when the disease was first diagnosed, before any treatment began. Overall study findings and caveats: In simple terms, a model built on 13 V-J features told ophthalmopathy apart from stable hyperthyroidism.

The germline V gene has CDR1 MNHEY and CDR2 SVGEGT. The CDR3 sequence is 14 residues long. V lost 1 base and J 11 bases, leaving 12 bases between the germline ends. TCR beta CDR3 sequences were amplified from RNA transcripts. In the first-round RT-PCR of the TCR CDR3, the HTBI primer set was used. TCRdb re-analysed the multiplex PCR reads in MiXCR, keeping a single row per CDR3 protein. The sample lists some 600,000 distinct CDR3 sequences, approximately 15% occurring once. Among the patients, aged 18 to 65, hyperthyroidism was newly diagnosed and had lasted under 2 months. Comments on this clonotype: Its antigen remains unidentified.

Sequencing input: blood. The source is a woman aged 30 to 39 with Graves' hyperthyroidism that later progressed to Graves' ophthalmopathy. The chain uses TRBV6-2 or TRBV6-3 and TRBJ1-6, with D uncertain. Here the CDR3 reads CASSYLDGHTPLHF. CDR3 DNA: TGTGCCAGCAGTTACTTGGACGGGCATACACCCCTCCACTTT.